This is a list of T cell receptor beta chains from one sample in a study of T-cell reconstitution after alpha-beta-depleted transplantation in children. A single record per CDR3 protein comes from TCRdb applying MiXCR to the PCR reads. This table holds over 550,000 distinct CDR3 sequences, over 9.5% found once. Sequences were derived from PBMCs from the stem cell graft donor, sampled from the stem cell graft. The receptors shown here come from a human donor who donated a stem cell graft to a child with acute myeloid leukemia. Both conserved end residues are part of each CDR3. Each record gives: J gene, V gene, D gene, clone size, CDR3 protein, CDR3 DNA. A D gene is named only where the DNA matches it firmly. Clone size, where shown, is once, few, many, or a class for clones that have expanded.

>TRBJ2-2|TRBV29-1|TRBD1|-
CSVEAWTGANTGELFF
TGCAGCGTTGAAGCCTGGACAGGGGCGAACACCGGGGAGCTGTTTTTT
>TRBJ2-1|TRBV27|TRBD1|few
CASSLLIQGAGNEQFF
TGTGCCAGCAGTTTATTAATCCAGGGGGCAGGTAATGAGCAGTTCTTC
>TRBJ2-7|TRBV25-1|-|-
CASSDPGSSYEQYF
TGTGCCAGCAGTGACCCAGGGAGCTCCTACGAGCAGTACTTC
>TRBJ2-3|TRBV15|-|many
CATSTPLDTQYF
TGTGCCACCAGCACTCCCCTGGATACGCAGTATTTT
>TRBJ2-1|TRBV20-1|-|few
CSARTTVGEQFF
TGCAGTGCTAGAACGACAGTTGGTGAGCAGTTCTTC
>TRBJ2-3|TRBV24-1|-|many
CATSDRRVGTDTQYF
TGTGCCACCAGTGATCGGAGGGTTGGGACAGATACGCAGTATTTT
>TRBJ2-4|TRBV7-2|-|many
CASSPLRVGNIQYF
TGTGCCAGCAGCCCCCTCAGGGTGGGGAACATTCAGTACTTC
>TRBJ2-2|TRBV6-2/TRBV6-3|-|-
CASSYGGFGELFF
TGTGCCAGCAGTTATGGCGGGTTCGGGGAGCTGTTTTTT
>TRBJ2-7|TRBV5-4|-|few
CASRKDIGPYEQYF
TGTGCCAGCAGAAAAGATATCGGCCCCTACGAGCAGTACTTC
>TRBJ2-3|TRBV6-1|TRBD2|-
CASGRKGLAGLADTQYF
TGTGCCAGCGGGCGGAAGGGACTAGCGGGTTTAGCGGATACGCAGTATTTT
>TRBJ1-5|TRBV6-5|-|-
CASSYGGSQHF
TGTGCCAGCAGTTACGGGGGGTCCCAGCATTTT
>TRBJ1-6|TRBV7-3|-|-
CASSFGIGAGSPLHF
TGTGCCAGCAGCTTTGGGATTGGAGCGGGTTCACCCCTCCACTTT
>TRBJ1-2|TRBV7-2|-|few
CASSFYRQDGYTF
TGTGCCAGCAGCTTCTACAGGCAGGATGGCTACACCTTC
>TRBJ2-5|TRBV29-1|TRBD1|-
CSVDAGTGAQETQYF
TGCAGCGTTGATGCCGGGACAGGGGCTCAAGAGACCCAGTACTTC
>TRBJ2-2|TRBV5-1|-|many
CASSAGTTTGELFF
TGCGCCAGCAGCGCCGGGACAACAACCGGGGAGCTGTTTTTT
>TRBJ2-2|TRBV7-2|TRBD1|few
CASIVTGTGVTGELFF
TGTGCCAGCATCGTAACCGGGACAGGGGTGACCGGGGAGCTGTTTTTT
>TRBJ1-2|TRBV7-2|-|-
CASSPDRLYGYTF
TGTGCCAGCAGCCCTGACAGGCTCTATGGCTACACCTTC
>TRBJ1-1|TRBV10-3|-|many
CAITSRSPGSNTEAFF
TGTGCCATCACCTCACGCTCGCCAGGGTCGAACACTGAAGCTTTCTTT
>TRBJ2-5|TRBV7-3|-|few
CASSRGPGMETQYF
TGTGCCAGCAGCCGGGGTCCGGGGATGGAGACCCAGTACTTC
>TRBJ2-5|TRBV16|-|few
CASTDHGTGETQYF
TGTGCCAGCACGGACCACGGGACGGGCGAGACCCAGTACTTC
>TRBJ2-4|TRBV18|-|-
CASSPQGALAKNIQYF
TGTGCCAGCTCACCACAAGGGGCTCTAGCCAAAAACATTCAGTACTTC
>TRBJ2-5|TRBV6-1|-|few
CASSAQNEGTGTQYF
TGTGCCAGCAGCGCGCAGAATGAGGGGACGGGGACCCAGTACTTC